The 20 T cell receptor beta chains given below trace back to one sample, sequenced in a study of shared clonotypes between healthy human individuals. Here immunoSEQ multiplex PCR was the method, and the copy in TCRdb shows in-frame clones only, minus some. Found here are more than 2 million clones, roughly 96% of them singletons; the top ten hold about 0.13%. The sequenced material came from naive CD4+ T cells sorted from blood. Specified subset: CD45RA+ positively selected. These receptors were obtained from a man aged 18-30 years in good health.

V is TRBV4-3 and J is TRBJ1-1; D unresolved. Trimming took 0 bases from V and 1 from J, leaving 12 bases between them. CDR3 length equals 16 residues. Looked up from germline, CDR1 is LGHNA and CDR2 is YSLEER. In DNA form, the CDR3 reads TGCGCCAGCAGCCAAGAAATCGGACTTACGAACACTGAAGCTTTCTTT. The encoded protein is CASSQEIGLTNTEAFF.

The CDR3 loop reads CASSYGQRTDTQYF. DNA of the CDR3: TGTGCCAGCAGTTACGGGCAGCGCACAGATACGCAGTATTTT. The chain carries TRBV6-6 and TRBJ2-3; D is unresolved. CDR3 length: 14 amino acids. The V end lost 2 bases, the J end lost 1 base, and 7 bases lay between the germline ends. CDR1 is MNHNY, CDR2 SVGAGI, per germline (reference sequence).

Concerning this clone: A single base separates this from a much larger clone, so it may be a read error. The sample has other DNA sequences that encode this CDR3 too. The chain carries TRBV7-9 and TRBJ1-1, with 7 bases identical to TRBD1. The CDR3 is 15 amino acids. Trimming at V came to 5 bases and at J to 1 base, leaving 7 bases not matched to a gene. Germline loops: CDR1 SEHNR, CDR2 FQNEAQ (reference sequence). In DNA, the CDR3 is TGTGCCAGCAGCCCCAGACAGGGATCGAACACTGAAGCTTTCTTT. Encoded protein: CASSPRQGSNTEAFF.

The CDR3 here is CASSLEVSGPYEQYF. For the CDR3, the DNA is TGTGCCAGCAGCTTAGAGGTGTCAGGGCCCTACGAGCAGTACTTC. The gene calls are TRBV7-2 and TRBJ2-7; possible D gene TRBD1, 5 bases. This CDR3 has 15 amino acids. Between the trimmed V and J ends, which lost 1 base and 2 bases, there was a span of 12 bases. Germline assignment: CDR1 SGHTA and CDR2 FQGNSA.

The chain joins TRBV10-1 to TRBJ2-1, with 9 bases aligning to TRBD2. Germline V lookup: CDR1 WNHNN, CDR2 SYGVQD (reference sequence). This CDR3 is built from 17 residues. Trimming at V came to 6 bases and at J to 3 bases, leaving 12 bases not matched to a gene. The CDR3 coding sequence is TGCGCCAGCAGGGGGGTCGATAGCGGGAGCTTCTACAATGAGCAGTTCTTC. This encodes CASRGVDSGSFYNEQFF.

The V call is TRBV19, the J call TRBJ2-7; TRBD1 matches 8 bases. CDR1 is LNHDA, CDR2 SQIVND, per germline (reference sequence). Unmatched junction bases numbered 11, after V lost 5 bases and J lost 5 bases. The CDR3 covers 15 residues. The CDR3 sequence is CASSRIGQGVNEQYF. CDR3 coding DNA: TGTGCCAGTAGTCGTATAGGACAGGGTGTCAACGAGCAGTACTTC.

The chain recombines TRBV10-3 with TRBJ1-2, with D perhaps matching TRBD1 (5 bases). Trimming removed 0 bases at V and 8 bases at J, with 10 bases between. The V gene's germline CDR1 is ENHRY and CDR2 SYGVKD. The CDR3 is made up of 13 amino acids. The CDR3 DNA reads TGTGCCATCAGTGAGTCTGCGGGGGAAGGCTACACCTTC. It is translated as CAISESAGEGYTF.

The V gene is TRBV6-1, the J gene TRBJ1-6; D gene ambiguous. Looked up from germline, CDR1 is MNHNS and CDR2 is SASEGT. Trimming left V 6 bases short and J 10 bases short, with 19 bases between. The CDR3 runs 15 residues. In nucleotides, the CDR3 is TGTGCCAGCAGCTTCGACCGCGCCCGCCAGTCACCCCTCCACTTT. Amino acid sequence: CASSFDRARQSPLHF.

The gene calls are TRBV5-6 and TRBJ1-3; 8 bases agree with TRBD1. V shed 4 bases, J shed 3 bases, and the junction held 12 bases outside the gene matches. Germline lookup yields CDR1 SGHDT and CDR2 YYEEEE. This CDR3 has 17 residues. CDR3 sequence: CASSLKGRGLDGNTIYF. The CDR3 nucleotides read TGTGCCAGCAGCCTGAAGGGCAGGGGGCTTGATGGAAACACCATATATTTT.

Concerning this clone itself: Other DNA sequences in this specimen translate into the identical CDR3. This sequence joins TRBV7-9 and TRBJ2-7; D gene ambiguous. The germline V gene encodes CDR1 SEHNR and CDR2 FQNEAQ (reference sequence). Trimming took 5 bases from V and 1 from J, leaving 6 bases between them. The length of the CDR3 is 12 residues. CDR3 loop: CASSPPSYEQYF. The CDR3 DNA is TGTGCCAGCAGCCCCCCGTCCTACGAGCAGTACTTC.

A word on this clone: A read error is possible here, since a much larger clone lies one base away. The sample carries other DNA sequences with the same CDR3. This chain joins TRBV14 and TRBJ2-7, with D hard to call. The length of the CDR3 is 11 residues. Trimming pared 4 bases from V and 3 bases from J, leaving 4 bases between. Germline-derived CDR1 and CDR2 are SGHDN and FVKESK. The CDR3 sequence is CASSLNYEQYF. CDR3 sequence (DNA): TGTGCCAGCAGCCTTAACTACGAGCAGTACTTC. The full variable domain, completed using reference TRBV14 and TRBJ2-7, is EAGVTQFPSHSVIEKGQTVTLRCDPISGHDNLYWYRRVMGKEIKFLLHFVKESKQDESGMPNNRFLAERTGGTYSTLKVQPAELEDSGVYFCASSLNYEQYFGPGTRLTVT.

The CDR3 DNA follows: TGTGCCAGCAGCTTCGGGCAGGGGGGCCAGTACGAGCAGTACTTC. Amino acids: CASSFGQGGQYEQYF. The chain is built from TRBV5-4 and TRBJ2-7; possibly TRBD1 for D (7 bases). Trimming stripped 2 bases from V and 4 bases from J, with 16 bases between. Per germline, CDR1 SGHNT and CDR2 YYREEE (reference sequence). The CDR3 is 15 amino acids.

This CDR3 reads CASSLATGGSYTF. The CDR3 DNA reads TGTGCCAGCAGCTTGGCTACAGGGGGTAGCTACACCTTC. This sequence joins TRBV5-6 and TRBJ1-2; 8 bases fit TRBD1. V lost 0 bases and J lost 9; bases outside the gene matches: 4. The CDR3 consists of 13 residues. Germline assignment: CDR1 SGHDT and CDR2 YYEEEE.

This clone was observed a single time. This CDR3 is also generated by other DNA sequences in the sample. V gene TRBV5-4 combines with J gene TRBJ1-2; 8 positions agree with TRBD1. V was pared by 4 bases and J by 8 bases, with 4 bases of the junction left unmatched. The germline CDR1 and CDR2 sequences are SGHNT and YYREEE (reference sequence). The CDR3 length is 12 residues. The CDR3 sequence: CASSQTGDGYTF. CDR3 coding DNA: TGTGCCAGCAGCCAGACAGGGGACGGCTACACCTTC.

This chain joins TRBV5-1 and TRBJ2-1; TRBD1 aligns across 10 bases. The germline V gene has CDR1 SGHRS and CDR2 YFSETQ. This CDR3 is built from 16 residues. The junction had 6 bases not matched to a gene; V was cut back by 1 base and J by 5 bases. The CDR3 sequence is CASSLLDRGLDNEQFF. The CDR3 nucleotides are TGCGCCAGCAGCTTGCTTGACAGGGGGCTCGACAATGAGCAGTTCTTC. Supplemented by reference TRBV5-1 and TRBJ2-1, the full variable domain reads KAGVTQTPRYLIKTRGQQVTLSCSPISGHRSVSWYQQTPGQGLQFLFEYFSETQRNKGNFPGRFSGRQFSNSRSEMNVSTLELGDSALYLCASSLLDRGLDNEQFFGPGTRLTVL.

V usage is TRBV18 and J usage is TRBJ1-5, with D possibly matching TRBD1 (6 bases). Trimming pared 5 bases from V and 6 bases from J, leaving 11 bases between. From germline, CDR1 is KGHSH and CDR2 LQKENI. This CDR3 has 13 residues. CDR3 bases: TGTGCCAGCTCAACGGACAGAACTCAGCCCCAGCATTTT. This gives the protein CASSTDRTQPQHF.

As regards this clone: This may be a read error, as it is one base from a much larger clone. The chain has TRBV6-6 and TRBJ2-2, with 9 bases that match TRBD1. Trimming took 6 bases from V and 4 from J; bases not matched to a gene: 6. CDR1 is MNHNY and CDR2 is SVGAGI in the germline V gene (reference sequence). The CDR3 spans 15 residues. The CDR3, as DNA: TGTGCCAGCAGCTTACAGGGGGCGGGCACCGGGGAGCTGTTTTTT. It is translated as CASSLQGAGTGELFF.

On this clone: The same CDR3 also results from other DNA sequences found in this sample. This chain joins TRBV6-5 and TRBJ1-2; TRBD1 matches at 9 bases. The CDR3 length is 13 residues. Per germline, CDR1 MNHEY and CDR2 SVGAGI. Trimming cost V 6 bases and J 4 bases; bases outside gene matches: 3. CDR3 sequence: CASRQGAGYGYTF. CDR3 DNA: TGTGCCAGCAGACAGGGGGCAGGCTATGGCTACACCTTC.

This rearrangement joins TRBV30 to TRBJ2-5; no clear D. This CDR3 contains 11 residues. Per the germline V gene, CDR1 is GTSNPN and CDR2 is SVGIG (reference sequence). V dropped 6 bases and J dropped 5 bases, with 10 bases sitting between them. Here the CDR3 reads CACSTGETQYF. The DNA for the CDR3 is TGTGCCTGTTCAACTGGGGAGACCCAGTACTTC. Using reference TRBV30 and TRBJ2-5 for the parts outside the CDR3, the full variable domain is SQTIHQWPATLVQPVGSPLSLECTVEGTSNPNLYWYRQAAGRGLQLLFYSVGIGQISSEVPQNLSASRPQDRQFILSSKKLLLSDSGFYLCACSTGETQYFGPGTRLLVL.

The CDR3 spells CASSPNSYGYTF. The CDR3 nucleotides are TGTGCCAGCAGTCCCAATTCCTATGGCTACACCTTC. This sequence joins TRBV6-5 and TRBJ1-2; no firm D call. CDR3 length equals 12 residues. V lost 5 bases to trimming and J lost 4 bases, with 8 bases between them. Germline CDR1 and CDR2: MNHEY and SVGAGI.